One sample yielded the 32 T cell receptor beta chains listed below, sequenced in a study of cytomegalovirus exposure and HLA in healthy donors (TCRdb year 2017). The library was built by means of the immunoSEQ multiplex PCR assay. The multiplex PCR relied on a mix of 60 forward primers for TCR Vbeta segments and 13 reverse primers for TCR Jbeta segments. Here the immuneACCESS table is served through TCRdb, limited to in-frame sequences with V and J called. Missing clones are a known gap in these copies; in checked studies unresolved V genes cover under half, and the rest lacks a known reason. Here the sample has around 100,000 clones; about 68% occur a single time. 3.5% to 4% of the sample is taken by the ten largest. Sequenced material: PBMCs. These TCRs come from a man aged 30 to 39 in good health and CMV-seropositive.

This clone was detected only a few times. This chain joins TRBV9 and TRBJ2-2; the match to TRBD2 covers 8 bases. Germline lookup yields CDR1 SGDLS and CDR2 YYNGEE. With 0 bases clipped from V and 8 bases from J, the junction kept 9 bases outside the gene matches. This CDR3 has 16 residues. Written as DNA, the CDR3 is TGTGCCAGCAGCGTAGGCTTCCGCGGGGGGTTAGGGGAGCTGTTTTTT. Its protein product is CASSVGFRGGLGELFF. Complete variable domain (other parts from reference TRBV9 and TRBJ2-2): DSGVTQTPKHLITATGQRVTLRCSPRSGDLSVYWYQQSLDQGLQFLIQYYNGEERAKGNILERFSAQQFPDLHSELNLSSLELGDSALYFCASSVGFRGGLGELFFGEGSRLTVL.

This chain joins TRBV30 and TRBJ1-1; tentative D call: TRBD1 (6 bases). This CDR3 contains 13 residues. Deletions cut 4 bases from V and 1 base from J, with 10 bases between. The germline CDR1 and CDR2 sequences are GTSNPN and SVGIG (reference sequence). CDR3: CAWTRGANTEAFF. CDR3 in DNA: TGTGCCTGGACCCGGGGGGCGAACACTGAAGCTTTCTTT.

The chain carries TRBV5-6 and TRBJ2-1; perhaps TRBD2 as D (5 bases). CDR3 size: 12 residues. V lost 4 bases to trimming and J lost 7 bases, with 9 bases between them. Germline V gene lookup returns CDR1 SGHDT and CDR2 YYEEEE. CDR3 protein: CASSITSNEQFF. As DNA, the CDR3 is TGTGCCAGCAGCATCACTAGTAATGAGCAGTTCTTC.

The chain combines TRBV19 with TRBJ2-2, with D maybe TRBD2 (6 bases). CDR1 is LNHDA and CDR2 is SQIVND in the germline V gene (reference sequence). The length of the CDR3 is 14 residues. Trimming stripped 3 bases from V and 4 bases from J, with 9 bases between. The CDR3 DNA reads TGTGCCAGTAGTATGTGGCGGGGCACCGGGGAGCTGTTTTTT. Encoded protein: CASSMWRGTGELFF.

The genes are TRBV5-4 and TRBJ2-7; D may be TRBD1 (6 bases). Trimming removed 3 bases at V and 2 bases at J, with 15 bases between. CDR1 is SGHNT and CDR2 is YYREEE in the germline V gene (reference sequence). The CDR3 runs to 15 residues. The CDR3 protein is CASSSGQGSPYEQYF. Written as DNA, the CDR3 is TGTGCCAGCAGCTCGGGACAAGGGTCTCCCTACGAGCAGTACTTC.

In this sample, this clone turned up a few times. The chain couples TRBV15 to TRBJ2-1; a weak D match, TRBD1 (5 bases). Looked up from germline, CDR1 is LNHNV and CDR2 is YYDKDF (reference sequence). The V end lost 8 bases, the J end lost 2 bases, and 10 bases lay between the germline ends. The CDR3 covers 13 residues. This CDR3 is CATSGAAYNEQFF. The CDR3 nucleotides are TGTGCCACCTCTGGGGCCGCCTACAATGAGCAGTTCTTC.

The rearrangement uses TRBV13 and TRBJ2-5; the match to TRBD1 covers 9 bases. Per the germline V gene, CDR1 is PRHDT and CDR2 is FYEKMQ (reference sequence). This CDR3 is 13 amino acids long. Germline trimming cut 5 bases from V and 3 bases from J; bases unmatched to any gene: 1. The CDR3 DNA is TGTGCCAGCAGCCGGGACAGGGAAGAGACCCAGTACTTC. Translating gives CASSRDREETQYF.

CDR3 sequence reads: CASSSLPGGTEAFF. The CDR3 nucleotides read TGTGCCAGCAGCTCGCTCCCCGGGGGTACTGAAGCTTTCTTT. The chain links TRBV7-2 to TRBJ1-1; D perhaps matches TRBD1 (5 bases). The CDR3 length is 14 residues. CDR1 is SGHTA and CDR2 is FQGNSA in the germline V gene. The V end lost 4 bases, the J end lost 5 bases, and 14 bases lay between the germline ends.

With respect to this clone: Different DNA sequences within this sample yield the same CDR3. The chain carries TRBV7-9 and TRBJ1-2; possible D gene TRBD1, 6 bases. Trimming pared 4 bases from V and 4 bases from J, leaving 7 bases between. The CDR3 has 12 residues. CDR1 is SEHNR, CDR2 FQNEAQ, per germline (reference sequence). The CDR3 protein is CASSSDSYGYTF. The CDR3 DNA reads TGTGCCAGCAGCTCGGACAGCTATGGCTACACCTTC. Full variable domain (remainder filled in from reference TRBV7-9 and TRBJ1-2): DTGVSQNPRHKITKRGQNVTFRCDPISEHNRLYWYRQTLGQGPEFLTYFQNEAQLEKSRLLSDRFSAERPKGSFSTLEIQRTEQGDSAMYLCASSSDSYGYTFGSGTRLTVV.

This chain links TRBV7-9 with TRBJ2-2; TRBD1 agrees at 10 bases. V trimming: 4 bases; J trimming: 2 bases; junction bases outside the gene matches: 13. This CDR3 spans 19 amino acids. Germline V gene lookup returns CDR1 SEHNR and CDR2 FQNEAQ (reference sequence). CDR3 DNA sequence: TGTGCCAGCAGCTCCCCCCTCCAGACAGGGGGCTACAACACCGGGGAGCTGTTTTTT. This translates into CASSSPLQTGGYNTGELFF.

J is TRBJ2-2 and V is TRBV9; 15 positions agree with TRBD2. V dropped 3 bases and J dropped 5; count of bases not matched to a gene: 8. The CDR3 sequence is 18 residues long. Germline lookup yields CDR1 SGDLS and CDR2 YYNGEE. The CDR3 region is CASSDRPGTSGGTGELFF. The CDR3, as DNA: TGTGCCAGCAGCGACCGCCCCGGGACTAGCGGGGGGACCGGGGAGCTGTTTTTT.

The chain couples TRBV5-1 to TRBJ2-2; 7 bases fit TRBD1. Germline loops: CDR1 SGHRS, CDR2 YFSETQ. The CDR3 covers 16 residues. V shed 0 bases and J 2 bases; nucleotides not matched to a gene: 4. The CDR3 bases are TGCGCCAGCAGCTTGGTTACAGGGGCTAACACCGGGGAGCTGTTTTTT. It encodes CASSLVTGANTGELFF.

The chain uses TRBV6-5 and TRBJ2-7; 13 bases agree with TRBD2. Germline-derived CDR1 and CDR2 are MNHEY and SVGAGI. CDR3 length equals 14 residues. The trim removed 6 bases at V and 2 bases at J, leaving 1 base unmatched. CDR3 in amino acids: CASRTSGGPYEQYF. Written as DNA, the CDR3 is TGTGCCAGCAGGACTAGCGGGGGGCCCTACGAGCAGTACTTC.

This clone occurred a few times. The genes are TRBV9 and TRBJ2-7; possibly TRBD2 for D (6 bases). The CDR3 length is 13 residues. Trimming removed 4 bases at V and 4 bases at J, with 12 bases between. The germline gives CDR1 SGDLS, CDR2 YYNGEE. The CDR3 DNA sequence: TGTGCCAGCAGCCCCTTCAGCGGGTACGAGCAGTACTTC. Residues: CASSPFSGYEQYF.

This clone was seen more than once but under ten times. The chain uses TRBV5-1 and TRBJ1-2; D is undetermined. The CDR3 totals 15 residues. V was trimmed by 2 bases and J by 2 bases, leaving 13 bases between them. CDR1 is SGHRS and CDR2 is YFSETQ in the germline V gene. CDR3 protein: CASSLGGYYNYGYTF. CDR3 nucleotide sequence: TGCGCCAGCAGCTTAGGAGGGTATTACAACTATGGCTACACCTTC.

V and J are TRBV7-9 and TRBJ2-6; the D gene is possibly TRBD2 (5 bases). The V end lost 1 base, the J end lost 2 bases, and 9 bases lay between the germline ends. The germline CDR1 and CDR2 sequences are SEHNR and FQNEAQ (reference sequence). The CDR3 has 16 amino acids. The CDR3 DNA follows: TGTGCCAGCAGCTTAGAATGGGGAGCTGGGGCCAACGTCCTGACTTTC. It encodes CASSLEWGAGANVLTF.

The chain joins TRBV19 to TRBJ1-2; 8 nucleotides agree with TRBD1. The germline V gene encodes CDR1 LNHDA and CDR2 SQIVND (reference sequence). Trimming took 4 bases from V and 4 from J; bases not matched to a gene: 14. CDR3 length equals 17 residues. The CDR3 region has the DNA TGTGCCAGTAGTACATCCGGGACAGGACCTTCTTTCTATGGCTACACCTTC. This gives the protein CASSTSGTGPSFYGYTF.

This clone occurred a few times. CDR3 sequence (DNA): TGTGCCAGCAGTGCAGGGGACCCGACCTACAATGAGCAGTTCTTC. This encodes CASSAGDPTYNEQFF. The gene calls are TRBV11-3 and TRBJ2-1; perhaps TRBD1 as D (6 bases). This CDR3 contains 15 residues. V lost 6 bases and J lost 2, with 14 bases in between. CDR1 and CDR2 from the germline V gene are SGHNT and YENEEA.

V and J are TRBV7-6 and TRBJ1-2, with a tentative D call TRBD1 (6 bases). This CDR3 region has 15 residues. The germline CDR1 and CDR2 sequences are SGHVS and FNYEAQ. Trimming cost V 6 bases and J 5 bases, with 19 bases left between them. The CDR3 DNA sequence: TGTGCCAGCAGAGTATTGGACAGCTCTTCGTATGGCTACACCTTC. Protein product: CASRVLDSSSYGYTF.

On this clone: Compared with germline, one end of the junction differs, possibly owing to a read error. The chain has TRBV5-1 and TRBJ2-3; D might be TRBD1 (6 bases). The CDR3 has 12 amino acids. Germline V gene sequence: CDR1 SGHRS, CDR2 YFSETQ. The CDR3 nucleotides read TGCGCCAGCAGATTGGGACAAGATACGCAGTATTTT. Protein product: CASRLGQDTQYF.

The CDR3 protein is CASSGGTGSQPQHF. The CDR3 nucleotides are TGTGCCAGCAGTGGCGGGACAGGGTCTCAGCCCCAGCATTTT. V is TRBV6-1 and J is TRBJ1-5, with TRBD1 matching 9 bases. V lost 4 bases and J lost 6; bases outside the gene matches: 4. Germline V lookup: CDR1 MNHNS, CDR2 SASEGT. CDR3 length: 14 residues.

Comment on this clone: This sample also contains other DNA sequences that code for the same CDR3. The rearrangement uses TRBV19 and TRBJ1-1; D unclear. The CDR3 is 12 amino acids. CDR1 is LNHDA and CDR2 is SQIVND in the germline V gene (reference sequence). The V gene lost 9 bases and the J gene lost 1 base, with 9 bases spanning the gap. The CDR3 coding sequence is TGTGCCAGCAGTGCAGGGAACACTGAAGCTTTCTTT. Its translation is CASSAGNTEAFF.

J is TRBJ2-7 and V is TRBV13, with D hard to call. CDR3 length: 13 amino acids. Germline CDR1 is PRHDT and CDR2 is FYEKMQ (reference sequence). V was cut by 0 bases and J by 2 bases, with 5 bases left in between. CDR3 sequence reads: CASSLGPAYEQYF. In DNA form, the CDR3 reads TGTGCCAGCAGCTTAGGACCAGCCTACGAGCAGTACTTC.

V gene TRBV6-1 combines with J gene TRBJ1-2; D is unclear. This CDR3 is 12 amino acids long. Germline V gene sequence: CDR1 MNHNS, CDR2 SASEGT. Trimming took 8 bases from V and 8 from J, leaving 15 bases between them. Here the CDR3 DNA reads TGTGCCAGCGAAAGAGGCCTCTGGGGCTACACCTTC. Its translation is CASERGLWGYTF.

This chain joins TRBV1 and TRBJ2-3; the D call TRBD2 from the table was never checked on the DNA. TRBV1 is flagged as a pseudogene. This CDR3 has 18 amino acids. The CDR3 loop is CTSSQSGSGTPSTDTQYF. The DNA of the CDR3 is TGCACCAGCAGCCAGAGCGGTAGCGGGACCCCTAGCACAGATACGCAGTATTTT.

The genes are TRBV19 and TRBJ2-1; D is ambiguous. The V end lost 1 base, the J end lost 4 bases, and 5 bases lay between the germline ends. The CDR3 runs to 13 residues. Germline V gives CDR1 LNHDA, CDR2 SQIVND (reference sequence). The CDR3 is CASSIGSYNEQFF. CDR3 DNA sequence: TGTGCCAGTAGTATAGGCAGTTACAATGAGCAGTTCTTC.

The J gene is TRBJ1-2, the V gene TRBV2; D call uncertain. CDR1 is SNHLY and CDR2 is FYNNEI in the germline V gene. V was cut by 7 bases and J by 1 base, with 10 bases left in between. This CDR3 region has 13 residues. The CDR3 loop reads CASIAEGNYGYTF. The CDR3 DNA sequence: TGTGCCAGCATTGCCGAGGGTAACTATGGCTACACCTTC.

The chain recombines TRBV6-4 with TRBJ2-7, with TRBD2 matching 7 bases. Germline CDR1 and CDR2: MRHNA and SNTAGT. Trimming at V came to 5 bases and at J to 5 bases, leaving 6 bases not matched to a gene. The CDR3 covers 13 residues. This CDR3 is CASSSWGGNEQYF. The DNA of the CDR3 is TGTGCCAGCAGTTCCTGGGGGGGTAACGAGCAGTACTTC.

V usage is TRBV14 and J usage is TRBJ1-4; 7 positions agree with TRBD1. Germline V lookup: CDR1 SGHDN, CDR2 FVKESK. The V segment lost 9 bases and the J segment 0 bases; nucleotides outside the gene matches: 7. The CDR3 length is 15 residues. The CDR3 is CASSGQLTTNEKLFF. CDR3 nucleotides: TGTGCCAGTTCGGGACAGCTAACAACTAATGAAAAACTGTTTTTT.

This chain uses TRBV23-1 with TRBJ1-1, with D perhaps matching TRBD1 (5 bases). TRBV23-1 is an ORF; its function is uncertain. Trimming shortened V by 2 bases and J by 5 bases, and 15 bases separated the two germline ends. The CDR3 is 15 residues long. CDR3 sequence: CASSQKAGKVTEAFF. The CDR3 region has the DNA TGCGCCAGCAGTCAAAAGGCAGGGAAGGTGACTGAAGCTTTCTTT.

The chain uses TRBV6-5 and TRBJ2-5; tentative D call: TRBD2 (5 bases). CDR1 and CDR2 from the germline V gene are MNHEY and SVGAGI. The CDR3 contains 15 residues. Deletions cut 7 bases from V and 2 bases from J, with 17 bases between. The CDR3 region has the DNA TGTGCCAGCATCCCGCGACCCCGGAGGCAAGAGACCCAGTACTTC. This encodes CASIPRPRRQETQYF.

The chain recombines TRBV7-2 with TRBJ2-3; TRBD2 matches at 9 bases. V dropped 4 bases and J dropped 0; count of bases not matched to a gene: 2. The CDR3 is made up of 15 amino acids. Germline CDR1 SGHTA, CDR2 FQGNSA. CDR3 protein: CASSWTSASTDTQYF. The CDR3 nucleotides read TGTGCCAGCAGCTGGACTAGCGCGAGCACAGATACGCAGTATTTT.